These 16 T cell receptor beta chains were sequenced from one sample in a study of T cell responses to AZD1222 COVID-19 vaccine. Method: immunoSEQ multiplex PCR; TCRdb's copy keeps in-frame clones and lacks some. The sample has around 140,000 clones, 80% to 95% seen once. The sample in question was peripheral blood, obtained on day 0 of AZD1222 vaccination. Source of these receptors: an adult in good health.

The CDR3 DNA reads as TGTGCCAGCAGCCCAGGGGGGGGTCAGCCCCAGCATTTT. This translates into CASSPGGGQPQHF. V gene TRBV7-2 combines with J gene TRBJ1-5, with 7 bases identical to TRBD1. The CDR3 is made up of 13 amino acids. The germline V gene encodes CDR1 SGHTA and CDR2 FQGNSA. With V trimmed by 5 bases and J by 6 bases, 4 bases remained unmatched.

V and J are TRBV21-1 and TRBJ2-3; the D segment call TRBD2 is taken from the table without a DNA check. TRBV21-1 is an annotated pseudogene. This CDR3 is 19 amino acids long. In DNA form, the CDR3 reads TGTGCCAGCAGTGCTTCCGGAGCGGGAGGGCCCAAGTGCACAGATACGCAGTATTTT. This encodes CASSASGAGGPKCTDTQYF.

The V and J genes are TRBV12-3 or TRBV12-4 and TRBJ2-7; D remains unclear. With 3 bases removed from V and 4 bases from J, the gap between germline ends came to 10 bases. CDR3 length equals 13 residues. The chain's CDR3 is CASSFGSEYEQYF. In DNA, the CDR3 is TGTGCCAGCAGTTTTGGCTCCGAGTACGAGCAGTACTTC.

The chain couples TRBV9 to TRBJ2-1, with 7 bases that match TRBD2. The CDR3 runs 16 residues. The germline CDR1 and CDR2 sequences are SGDLS and YYNGEE. V gave up 0 bases and J gave up 1 base; unmatched junction bases: 4. The CDR3 DNA reads as TGTGCCAGCAGCGTAGGCGGGAGAGGGTCCTACAATGAGCAGTTCTTC. Encoded protein: CASSVGGRGSYNEQFF.

V is TRBV6-5 and J is TRBJ2-1, with a possible D match to TRBD2 (7 bases). The germline CDR1 and CDR2 sequences are MNHEY and SVGAGI. This CDR3 has 14 residues. V was pared by 10 bases and J by 6 bases, with 19 bases between. The CDR3 coding sequence is TGTGCCACGAGAGGGGGAGGGCAAAGCAATGAGCAGTTCTTC. Translated: CATRGGGQSNEQFF.

J is TRBJ1-3 and V is TRBV11-2, with unresolved D. The CDR3 runs 17 residues. The V gene's germline CDR1 is SGHAT and CDR2 FQNNGV. Trimming removed 4 bases at V and 0 bases at J, with 16 bases between. The CDR3 region is CASSSPVGAGSGNTIYF. In DNA form, the CDR3 reads TGTGCCAGCAGCTCTCCAGTGGGCGCCGGCTCTGGAAACACCATATATTTT.

This chain joins TRBV27 and TRBJ2-7; D might be TRBD2 (6 bases). V dropped 2 bases and J dropped 6 bases, with 8 bases sitting between them. Germline V CDR1 and CDR2: MNHEY, SMNVEV (reference sequence). The CDR3 is made up of 12 amino acids. This CDR3 reads CASSLRGGEQYF. CDR3 coding DNA: TGTGCCAGCAGTTTACGGGGAGGCGAGCAGTACTTC.

The CDR3 DNA follows: TGCAGCGTTGAGGGGCAGGGGCTGGATAATGAAAAACTGTTTTTT. Its translation is CSVEGQGLDNEKLFF. This chain links TRBV29-1 with TRBJ1-4; D may be TRBD1 (6 bases). CDR3 size: 15 residues. Germline CDR1 and CDR2: SQVTM and ANQGSEA. Trimming took off 3 bases at V and 4 bases at J, with 15 bases between the two ends.

This clone is a singleton in its sample. V and J are TRBV6-5 and TRBJ1-1; no definite D call. The V end lost 4 bases, the J end lost 4 bases, and 16 bases lay between the germline ends. The CDR3 has 15 residues. Germline lookup yields CDR1 MNHEY and CDR2 SVGAGI. The DNA of the CDR3 is TGTGCCAGCAGTTCGTCTACGTTCGAGGGCACTGAAGCTTTCTTT. This codes for CASSSSTFEGTEAFF.

The J gene is TRBJ2-1, the V gene TRBV4-3, with D perhaps matching TRBD1 or TRBD2 (5 bases each). This CDR3 spans 16 amino acids. Germline lookup yields CDR1 LGHNA and CDR2 YSLEER. Trimming shortened V by 4 bases and J by 6 bases, and 19 bases separated the two germline ends. This chain's CDR3 is CASSPRGPGIRNEQFF. CDR3 DNA: TGCGCCAGCAGCCCCCGGGGCCCCGGGATCCGCAATGAGCAGTTCTTC.

The V and J genes are TRBV11-3 and TRBJ2-3; TRBD1 matches 11 bases. The trim removed 2 bases at V and 6 bases at J, leaving 7 bases unmatched. Germline assignment: CDR1 SGHNT and CDR2 YENEEA. CDR3 length: 16 residues. DNA of the CDR3: TGTGCCAGCAGCTTAAGTGGGACAGGGGGATGGGATACGCAGTATTTT. Encoded protein: CASSLSGTGGWDTQYF.

The chain uses TRBV5-1 and TRBJ2-2; the match to TRBD1 covers 9 bases. V trimming: 4 bases; J trimming: 6 bases; junction bases outside the gene matches: 10. CDR3 size: 16 residues. Germline-derived CDR1 and CDR2 are SGHRS and YFSETQ. The CDR3, as DNA: TGCGCCAGCAGCGGACCGGGACAGGGCGGGTCCGGGGAGCTGTTTTTT. Its protein is CASSGPGQGGSGELFF.

V and J are TRBV3-1 (or the pseudogene TRBV3-2) and TRBJ1-4; weak D call: TRBD1 (5 bases). Deletions cut 0 bases from V and 6 bases from J, with 11 bases between. This CDR3 is 15 amino acids long. Germline CDR1 reads LGHDT; CDR2 reads YNNKEL (reference sequence). This chain's CDR3 is CASSQDGRAHEKLFF. The CDR3 region has the DNA TGTGCCAGCAGCCAAGATGGCAGGGCCCATGAAAAACTGTTTTTT.

This chain joins TRBV27 and TRBJ2-7, with 10 bases matching TRBD2. The trim removed 4 bases at V and 7 bases at J, leaving 7 bases unmatched. This CDR3 is built from 14 residues. The germline CDR1 and CDR2 sequences are MNHEY and SMNVEV (reference sequence). DNA for the CDR3: TGTGCCAGCAGTTCCCCGGGACTAGCGAGAGAGCAGTACTTC. It translates to CASSSPGLAREQYF.

In this sample, this clone turned up a few times. V gene TRBV7-2 combines with J gene TRBJ2-1; perhaps TRBD2 as D (7 bases). Germline CDR1 SGHTA, CDR2 FQGNSA. V dropped 6 bases and J dropped 5 bases, with 17 bases sitting between them. The CDR3 is 15 amino acids. CDR3 nucleotides: TGTGCCAGCAGAGGGGGGGCTAGCGCCAACAATGAGCAGTTCTTC. Protein: CASRGGASANNEQFF.

The chain couples TRBV2 to TRBJ1-5; TRBD1 matches at 7 bases. The CDR3 totals 15 residues. Germline loops: CDR1 SNHLY, CDR2 FYNNEI. The V and J ends lost 5 bases and 2 bases, in that order; junction bases with no gene match: 6. The CDR3 nucleotides are TGTGCCAGCAGTCTGGACAGGTTGGGCAATCAGCCCCAGCATTTT. Translation gives CASSLDRLGNQPQHF.